What follows are 28 T cell receptor beta chains derived from one specimen sequenced in a study of T cells in Graves' hyperthyroidism and ophthalmopathy. The CDR3 regions of TCR beta were amplified from RNA transcripts. HTBI primers were the set used in a first-round RT-PCR of the TCR CDR3. TCRdb re-derived calls from the multiplex PCR reads in MiXCR, one entry per CDR3 protein. Of 370,000 or so distinct CDR3 sequences listed, around an eighth are singletons. Sequences were obtained from blood. The receptors were gathered from a young man with Graves' hyperthyroidism that later progressed to Graves' ophthalmopathy.

CDR3 sequence reads: CASSISPGDQPQHF. The CDR3 DNA reads TGTGCCAGTAGTATATCCCCAGGAGATCAGCCCCAGCATTTT. The V gene is TRBV19, the J gene TRBJ1-5; no reliable D call. The CDR3 extends over 14 amino acids. The germline CDR1 and CDR2 sequences are LNHDA and SQIVND (reference sequence). V lost 2 bases and J lost 5, with 10 bases in between.

At least ten counts were recorded for this clonotype. J is TRBJ2-3 and V is TRBV7-2; 8 bases align to TRBD1. The germline V gene has CDR1 SGHTA and CDR2 FQGNSA. The CDR3 spans 17 residues. J was trimmed by 6 bases and V by 5 bases; bases with no gene match: 16. The CDR3 sequence: CASSLPGTGHRRDTQYF. CDR3 coding DNA: TGTGCCAGCAGCCTACCTGGGACAGGCCACCGTCGGGATACGCAGTATTTT.

This clonotype has a handful of counts. The chain combines TRBV19 with TRBJ1-4; 8 bases fit TRBD1. The CDR3 consists of 14 residues. CDR1 LNHDA and CDR2 SQIVND come from the germline V gene (reference sequence). V shed 5 bases, J shed 8 bases, and the junction held 7 bases outside the gene matches. The CDR3 loop reads CASSFQGAREKLFF. The CDR3 DNA is TGTGCCAGTAGTTTCCAGGGGGCGCGAGAAAAACTGTTTTTT.

This clonotype turned up a few times. The rearrangement joins TRBV11-2 to TRBJ1-4; no reliable D call. Trimming took 5 bases from V and 5 from J, leaving 15 bases between them. This CDR3 contains 15 residues. Germline CDR1 reads SGHAT; CDR2 reads FQNNGV. This CDR3 reads CASSMTGSKNEKLFF. The CDR3 DNA reads TGTGCCAGCAGCATGACGGGGAGTAAAAATGAAAAACTGTTTTTT.

The table lists this clonotype with many counts. The rearrangement uses TRBV24-1 and TRBJ2-3, with 8 bases matching TRBD1. Germline CDR1 reads KGHDR; CDR2 reads SFDVKD. The V gene end was trimmed by 9 bases and the J gene end by 4 bases; junction bases not matched to a gene: 8. This CDR3 region has 14 residues. For the CDR3, the DNA is TGTGCCACCGAGGGACAGGAGGGCTCAGATACGCAGTATTTT. Protein sequence: CATEGQEGSDTQYF.

The rearrangement uses TRBV27 and TRBJ1-1; 10 bases fit TRBD1. CDR1 MNHEY and CDR2 SMNVEV come from the germline V gene (reference sequence). The CDR3 sequence is 14 residues long. Unmatched junction bases numbered 4, after V lost 6 bases and J lost 3 bases. CDR3 nucleotide sequence: TGTGCCAGCAGCTGGGACAGGGGATACACTGAAGCTTTCTTT. Protein product: CASSWDRGYTEAFF.

This clonotype has at least ten counts. V usage is TRBV12-3 or TRBV12-4 and J usage is TRBJ2-3, with D possibly matching TRBD1 (5 bases). The CDR3 covers 17 residues. Trimming took 5 bases from V and 5 from J, leaving 23 bases between them. For the CDR3, the DNA is TGTGCCAGCAGTCCTCGCGACAGAAGTAGGGCGGTAGATACGCAGTATTTT. This translates into CASSPRDRSRAVDTQYF.

This clonotype showed up many times. The rearrangement uses TRBV2 and TRBJ1-6, with unresolved D. V lost 4 bases, J lost 5 bases, and 12 bases lay in between. CDR3 size: 15 residues. Germline assignment: CDR1 SNHLY and CDR2 FYNNEI. The CDR3 nucleotides are TGTGCCAGCAGTGCCCCAAGGTCGGATAATTCACCCCTCCACTTT. Translation gives CASSAPRSDNSPLHF.

There are a few counts of this clonotype. The DNA for the CDR3 is TGCGCCAGCAGTCGAGGGAGACAAGACTACGAGCAGTACTTC. It specifies CASSRGRQDYEQYF. The chain recombines TRBV5-1 with TRBJ2-7; weak D call: TRBD2 (5 bases). V was pared by 5 bases and J by 3 bases, with 15 bases between. This CDR3 contains 14 residues. The germline V gene has CDR1 SGHRS and CDR2 YFSETQ.

This chain connects TRBV20-1 to TRBJ2-7, with D possibly called TRBD1 or TRBD2 (6 bases each). V was clipped by 3 bases and J by 6 bases, with 18 bases between them. Germline CDR1 DFQATT, CDR2 SNEGSKA (reference sequence). The CDR3 covers 14 residues. This chain's CDR3 is CSASGGGVAGEQYF. CDR3 nucleotides: TGCAGTGCTAGTGGGGGCGGGGTAGCCGGCGAGCAGTACTTC.

This rearrangement joins TRBV11-2 to TRBJ2-7, with D hard to call. CDR1 and CDR2 (germline): SGHAT, FQNNGV. Trimming took 8 bases from V and 4 from J, leaving 9 bases between them. CDR3 length: 11 amino acids. The CDR3 spells CASWVGYEQYF. The CDR3 region has the DNA TGTGCCAGCTGGGTAGGATACGAGCAGTACTTC.

V gene TRBV19 combines with J gene TRBJ2-5, with D tentatively TRBD1 (5 bases). V was shortened by 3 bases and J by 2 bases, with 16 bases between the two germline ends. Looked up from germline, CDR1 is LNHDA and CDR2 is SQIVND (reference sequence). CDR3 length: 16 amino acids. CDR3 coding DNA: TGTGCCAGTAGTATCAACCCAGGGCATCTTCAAGAGACCCAGTACTTC. It translates to CASSINPGHLQETQYF.

The rearrangement uses TRBV12-3 or TRBV12-4 and TRBJ2-3; 11 bases fit TRBD2. This CDR3 spans 18 amino acids. V was pared by 6 bases and J by 4 bases, with 15 bases of the junction left unmatched. Here the CDR3 reads CASSPRRLAGGDADTQYF. The CDR3 region has the DNA TGTGCCAGCAGCCCTCGCAGGCTAGCGGGGGGTGATGCAGATACGCAGTATTTT.

This clonotype was recorded a few times. The rearrangement links TRBV29-1 to TRBJ1-3, with unresolved D. Germline V gene sequence: CDR1 SQVTM, CDR2 ANQGSEA. The CDR3 has 11 residues. V was trimmed by 7 bases and J by 4 bases, leaving 8 bases between them. CDR3 residues: CSGVDGNTIYF. The CDR3 DNA sequence: TGCAGCGGGGTTGACGGAAACACCATATATTTT. Complete variable domain (other parts from reference TRBV29-1 and TRBJ1-3): SAVISQKPSRDICQRGTSLTIQCQVDSQVTMMFWYRQQPGQSLTLIATANQGSEATYESGFVIDKFPISRPNLTFSTLTVSNMSPEDSSIYLCSGVDGNTIYFGEGSWLTVV.

This clonotype has at least ten counts. The chain carries TRBV30 and TRBJ1-5; unclear D gene. Trimming stripped 0 bases from V and 4 bases from J, with 7 bases between. CDR3 length equals 13 residues. The V gene's germline CDR1 is GTSNPN and CDR2 SVGIG (reference sequence). For the CDR3, the DNA is TGTGCCTGGAGTGTACAACAGAATCAGCCCCAGCATTTT. Its translation: CAWSVQQNQPQHF.

In this sample, this clonotype turned up many times. The chain has TRBV12-3 or TRBV12-4 and TRBJ1-6; D possibly corresponds to TRBD1 (5 bases). V gave up 6 bases and J gave up 7 bases, with 13 bases separating them. The CDR3 spans 14 residues. Written as DNA, the CDR3 is TGTGCCAGCAGCCGTCGACAGTGGAATTCACCCCTCCACTTT. Translating it yields CASSRRQWNSPLHF.

V gene TRBV6-2 or TRBV6-3 combines with J gene TRBJ1-1, with TRBD1 matching 7 bases. Germline CDR1 MNHEY, CDR2 SVGEGT. The V segment lost 1 base and the J segment 5 bases; nucleotides outside the gene matches: 7. The CDR3 is 15 residues long. The CDR3 protein is CASSYLRGRGTEAFF. The CDR3 DNA follows: TGTGCCAGCAGTTACTTGAGGGGGCGGGGGACTGAAGCTTTCTTT.

This clonotype has more than one count but fewer than ten. The V gene is TRBV7-2, the J gene TRBJ1-5; D remains ambiguous. The CDR3 spans 16 residues. Trimming stripped 1 base from V and 0 bases from J, with 10 bases between. CDR1 and CDR2 from the germline V gene are SGHTA and FQGNSA. The CDR3 reads CASSLVGKYSNQPQHF. CDR3 coding DNA: TGTGCCAGCAGCTTAGTTGGCAAATATAGCAATCAGCCCCAGCATTTT. Combining the CDR3 with reference TRBV7-2 and TRBJ1-5 gives the whole variable domain GAGVSQSPSNKVTEKGKDVELRCDPISGHTALYWYRQSLGQGLEFLIYFQGNSAPDKSGLPSDRFSAERTGGSVSTLTIQRTQQEDSAVYLCASSLVGKYSNQPQHFGDGTRLSIL.

The sample holds many counts of this clonotype. J is TRBJ2-3 and V is TRBV12-3 or TRBV12-4; D call uncertain. V was pared by 7 bases and J by 2 bases, with 19 bases between. This CDR3 spans 16 amino acids. This chain's CDR3 is CASTLLRRRSTDTQYF. CDR3 sequence (DNA): TGTGCCAGCACCCTCCTTCGGCGCAGGTCCACAGATACGCAGTATTTT.

This clonotype was counted many times. The chain uses TRBV2 and TRBJ1-5, with 7 nucleotides matching TRBD1. From germline, CDR1 is SNHLY and CDR2 FYNNEI. V trimming: 4 bases; J trimming: 5 bases; junction bases outside the gene matches: 5. The CDR3 runs to 14 residues. CDR3 bases: TGTGCCAGCAGTGGGGGACAGACCTATCAGCCCCAGCATTTT. This codes for CASSGGQTYQPQHF.

This chain uses TRBV12-5 with TRBJ2-1; D possibly corresponds to TRBD2 (6 bases). Germline loops: CDR1 LGHNT, CDR2 FRNRAP. Trimming pared 1 base from V and 2 bases from J, leaving 15 bases between. The CDR3 covers 17 residues. CDR3 loop: CASGLGPGVGAYNEQFF. DNA of the CDR3: TGTGCTAGTGGTTTGGGGCCGGGAGTTGGGGCCTACAATGAGCAGTTCTTC.

The DNA of the CDR3 is TGTGCCAGCAGTGCCCTCTCCTACAATGAGCAGTTCTTC. Translating gives CASSALSYNEQFF. V is TRBV27 and J is TRBJ2-1, with unresolved D. This CDR3 has 13 residues. V lost 5 bases and J lost 0, with 5 bases in between. Germline-derived CDR1 and CDR2 are MNHEY and SMNVEV (reference sequence).

This clonotype was seen a few times. This chain connects TRBV27 to TRBJ1-6; TRBD1 agrees at 8 bases. V was pared by 4 bases and J by 8 bases, with 4 bases of the junction left unmatched. The V gene's germline CDR1 is MNHEY and CDR2 SMNVEV (reference sequence). CDR3 length: 14 residues. DNA for the CDR3: TGTGCCAGCAGTTCCGGCAGGGGGCATTCACCCCTCCACTTT. As protein: CASSSGRGHSPLHF.

This clonotype was recorded at least ten times. The chain employs TRBV20-1 and TRBJ1-1, with 12 nucleotides matching TRBD1. With 2 bases clipped from V and 7 bases from J, the junction kept 5 bases outside the gene matches. This CDR3 is 14 amino acids long. Germline loops: CDR1 DFQATT, CDR2 SNEGSKA (reference sequence). The DNA of the CDR3 is TGCAGTGCTAGACAGGGACAGGGGGCTGGTGAAGCTTTCTTT. Translation: CSARQGQGAGEAFF.

This sequence joins TRBV7-3 and TRBJ2-7; maybe TRBD1 (5 bases). The V and J ends lost 1 base and 1 base respectively, with 8 bases between them. The CDR3 length is 14 residues. CDR1 and CDR2 (germline): SGHTA, FQGTGA. DNA of the CDR3: TGTGCCAGCAGCTTAATAGGGGTTTCCTACGAGCAGTACTTC. Its translation is CASSLIGVSYEQYF.

The sample holds many counts of this clonotype. CDR3 amino acids: CASSFMGNTEAFF. As DNA, the CDR3 is TGTGCCAGCAGTTTTATGGGTAACACTGAAGCTTTCTTT. This chain uses TRBV12-3 or TRBV12-4 with TRBJ1-1; D unclear. The CDR3 totals 13 residues. The V end lost 3 bases, the J end lost 2 bases, and 7 bases lay between the germline ends.

The V and J genes are TRBV5-4 and TRBJ2-2; D is undetermined. This CDR3 spans 13 amino acids. V was cut by 5 bases and J by 1 base, with 6 bases left in between. Germline loops: CDR1 SGHNT, CDR2 YYREEE (reference sequence). The CDR3 DNA reads as TGTGCCAGCAGTTTCAAGAACACCGGGGAGCTGTTTTTT. It is translated as CASSFKNTGELFF.

This clonotype has ten or more counts. The chain joins TRBV28 to TRBJ1-1; D call uncertain. Germline V gives CDR1 MDHEN, CDR2 SYDVKM. Trimming shortened V by 3 bases and J by 3 bases, and 8 bases separated the two germline ends. The CDR3 length is 13 residues. CDR3 DNA: TGTGCCAGCAGTTTTGGGGAAGACACTGAAGCTTTCTTT. Translation: CASSFGEDTEAFF.